Detailed here is one TCR beta chain. Its cognate antigen is unknown. The junction and the germline gene differ at one end; a read error may be behind it. MiXCR, applied by TCRdb to the reads, yields one record per CDR3 protein. Among some 450,000 distinct CDR3 sequences listed, under 40% were seen once. Germline values: CDR1 SGHTA, CDR2 FQGNSA. The CDR3 has 13 residues. The record originates from a study of T cell repertoires in cytomegalovirus infection. Study-level information: Carrying CMV and the relevant HLA type showed in public TCR beta signatures. Study results and limitations: Pooled public TCR beta family frequency picked out CMV carriers with the relevant HLA. Across the ex vivo response, the dominant clonotypes were HLA-C-restricted CMV-specific TCR beta clonotypes.

The specimen sequenced was PBMCs. This TCR came from a human donor in good health (CMV status not recorded). Some clones in this sample may be carry-over from other donors' samples. The rearrangement joins TRBV7-2 to TRBJ2-7, with TRBD2 as a possible D gene (5 bases). CDR3 sequence: CASSLISGYELYF. In DNA, the CDR3 is TGTGCCAGCAGCTTAATATCGGGATACGAGCTGTACTTC.